The next 30 T cell receptor beta chains were all read from a single sample in a study of T cell responses to AZD1222 COVID-19 vaccine. Data came from immunoSEQ multiplex PCR; TCRdb stores just in-frame clones and leaves some out. Of 200,000 or so clones listed, 87% are singletons. The sequencing used peripheral blood, collected on day 0 of MenACWY control vaccination. The receptor source for this set is an adult in good health.

The CDR3 loop is CASSFLKGQSGNTIYF. CDR3 nucleotides: TGTGCCAGCAGCTTTCTCAAGGGGCAGTCTGGAAACACCATATATTTT. The chain employs TRBV13 and TRBJ1-3, with D tentatively TRBD1 (5 bases). Trimming removed 3 bases at V and 1 base at J, with 13 bases between. The CDR3 runs to 16 residues. The germline V gene encodes CDR1 PRHDT and CDR2 FYEKMQ (reference sequence).

The chain couples TRBV4-1 to TRBJ1-2; D not resolved. CDR3 length: 11 residues. V lost 3 bases and J lost 8, with 7 bases in between. Germline loops: CDR1 MGHRA, CDR2 YSYEKL. CDR3 sequence: CASSQGGGYTF. As DNA, the CDR3 is TGCGCCAGCAGCCAGGGAGGAGGCTACACCTTC.

V is TRBV6-5 and J is TRBJ2-1; D might be TRBD1 or TRBD2, each matching 5 bases. In germline, CDR1 is MNHEY, CDR2 SVGAGI. There are 13 residues in the CDR3. The germline V and J ends were trimmed by 3 bases and 11 bases, with 14 bases remaining between them. CDR3: CASSYFSGRQQFF. For the CDR3, the DNA is TGTGCCAGCAGTTATTTCTCGGGACGTCAGCAGTTCTTC.

The rearrangement uses TRBV7-3 and TRBJ2-7; D gene ambiguous. Germline V gives CDR1 SGHTA, CDR2 FQGTGA. The V end lost 5 bases, the J end lost 4 bases, and 18 bases lay between the germline ends. There are 15 residues in the CDR3. The CDR3 sequence: CASSLGVGVGYEQYF. The CDR3 region has the DNA TGTGCCAGCAGCCTAGGTGTAGGAGTAGGGTACGAGCAGTACTTC.

The gene calls are TRBV28 and TRBJ2-1; 8 nucleotides align to TRBD2. J was trimmed by 16 bases and V by 7 bases; bases with no gene match: 15. This CDR3 region has 13 residues. The V gene's germline CDR1 is MDHEN and CDR2 SYDVKM. Here the CDR3 reads CASIRLIGTSLFF. DNA for the CDR3: TGTGCCAGCATCAGGCTCATAGGGACTAGTTTATTCTTC.

The rearrangement uses TRBV5-1 and TRBJ1-6; D unresolved. CDR3 length: 15 residues. The germline V and J ends were trimmed by 4 bases and 7 bases, with 15 bases remaining between them. The germline V gene has CDR1 SGHRS and CDR2 YFSETQ. The CDR3 sequence is CASSLDGVGNSPLHF. CDR3 nucleotide sequence: TGCGCCAGCAGCCTTGACGGGGTAGGGAATTCACCCCTCCACTTT. The full variable domain, with the rest looked up from reference TRBV5-1 and TRBJ1-6, is KAGVTQTPRYLIKTRGQQVTLSCSPISGHRSVSWYQQTPGQGLQFLFEYFSETQRNKGNFPGRFSGRQFSNSRSEMNVSTLELGDSALYLCASSLDGVGNSPLHFGNGTRLTVT.

The chain is built from TRBV25-1 and TRBJ2-5, with D uncertain. V dropped 1 base and J dropped 4 bases, with 4 bases sitting between them. Germline V gene lookup returns CDR1 MGHDK and CDR2 SYGVNS. The CDR3 covers 12 residues. The DNA for the CDR3 is TGTGCCAGCAGTGAATCATCAGAGACCCAGTACTTC. Its protein product is CASSESSETQYF.

As regards this clone: Other DNA sequences of this sample code for an identical CDR3. The chain employs TRBV14 and TRBJ2-7; 8 bases fit TRBD1. Germline CDR1 is SGHDN and CDR2 is FVKESK. With V trimmed by 4 bases and J by 4 bases, 6 bases remained unmatched. The CDR3 is 14 amino acids. CDR3 sequence reads: CASSPTGGPYEQYF. CDR3 DNA: TGTGCCAGCAGCCCCACAGGGGGGCCTTACGAGCAGTACTTC.

This chain joins TRBV19 and TRBJ1-1; the match to TRBD1 covers 8 bases. CDR1 LNHDA and CDR2 SQIVND come from the germline V gene (reference sequence). CDR3 size: 17 residues. The ends lost 7 bases at V and 0 bases at J; junction bases unmatched: 13. The CDR3 reads CASTTPRTGPVNTEAFF. DNA for the CDR3: TGTGCCAGTACCACCCCTCGGACAGGGCCGGTGAACACTGAAGCTTTCTTT.

This sequence joins TRBV20-1 and TRBJ2-5, with a possible D match to TRBD2 (7 bases). Germline V CDR1 and CDR2: DFQATT, SNEGSKA (reference sequence). V gave up 3 bases and J gave up 4 bases, with 15 bases separating them. The CDR3 consists of 14 residues. The CDR3 protein is CSASPSGGAETQYF. In DNA form, the CDR3 reads TGCAGTGCTAGTCCTTCGGGGGGCGCAGAGACCCAGTACTTC.

This chain joins TRBV7-2 and TRBJ2-7; tentatively, D is TRBD2 (6 bases). Trimming removed 5 bases from V and 3 bases from J, with 14 bases in between. This CDR3 is 14 amino acids long. Looked up from germline, CDR1 is SGHTA and CDR2 is FQGNSA. The CDR3 coding sequence is TGTGCCAGCAGCCTAAACGGACTAAACTACGAGCAGTACTTC. Translation gives CASSLNGLNYEQYF.

The J gene is TRBJ1-3, the V gene TRBV9; D unclear. Trimming cost V 3 bases and J 0 bases, with 7 bases left between them. The CDR3 totals 14 residues. Germline V gene sequence: CDR1 SGDLS, CDR2 YYNGEE. CDR3: CASSGGGSGNTIYF. Written as DNA, the CDR3 is TGTGCCAGCAGCGGCGGCGGCTCTGGAAACACCATATATTTT. Looking up the rest from reference TRBV9 and TRBJ1-3 gives the full variable domain: DSGVTQTPKHLITATGQRVTLRCSPRSGDLSVYWYQQSLDQGLQFLIQYYNGEERAKGNILERFSAQQFPDLHSELNLSSLELGDSALYFCASSGGGSGNTIYFGEGSWLTVV.

This chain connects TRBV4-1 to TRBJ2-7; 8 bases map to TRBD2. With V trimmed by 0 bases and J by 2 bases, 9 bases remained unmatched. The CDR3 is made up of 17 amino acids. CDR1 is MGHRA and CDR2 is YSYEKL in the germline V gene. CDR3 bases: TGCGCCAGCAGCCAAGATTTAACGGGGGGGACCACCTACGAGCAGTACTTC. Its translation is CASSQDLTGGTTYEQYF.

The chain combines TRBV9 with TRBJ2-4; 15 bases are a match to TRBD2. V lost 0 bases and J lost 2; bases outside the gene matches: 3. This CDR3 has 18 amino acids. Germline V gene sequence: CDR1 SGDLS, CDR2 YYNGEE. CDR3 residues: CASSVGTSGRESKNIQYF. The CDR3 DNA reads TGTGCCAGCAGCGTAGGGACTAGCGGGAGGGAGTCCAAAAACATTCAGTACTTC.

The rearrangement joins TRBV7-2 to TRBJ1-1; no definite D call. Trimming removed 3 bases at V and 0 bases at J, with 5 bases between. Germline V gene data show CDR1 as SGHTA and CDR2 as FQGNSA. The CDR3 loop spans 13 amino acids. The CDR3 region is CASSLSMNTEAFF. CDR3 nucleotides: TGTGCCAGCAGCTTGAGCATGAACACTGAAGCTTTCTTT.

The chain uses TRBV6-1 and TRBJ1-5; TRBD1 might be the D (6 bases). Trimming cost V 2 bases and J 6 bases, with 17 bases left between them. The CDR3 contains 16 residues. Looked up from germline, CDR1 is MNHNS and CDR2 is SASEGT. This CDR3 is CASSEQDRLGGQPQHF. The DNA of the CDR3 is TGTGCCAGCAGTGAACAAGACAGGTTAGGAGGTCAGCCCCAGCATTTT.

This sequence joins TRBV28 and TRBJ1-3, with D unresolved. The CDR3 sequence is 13 residues long. V was shortened by 3 bases and J by 2 bases, with 5 bases between the two germline ends. CDR1 is MDHEN and CDR2 is SYDVKM in the germline V gene. CDR3: CASSLSTGNTIYF. In DNA form, the CDR3 reads TGTGCCAGCAGTTTGTCCACTGGAAACACCATATATTTT. The whole variable domain, remainder taken from reference TRBV28 and TRBJ1-3, is DVKVTQSSRYLVKRTGEKVFLECVQDMDHENMFWYRQDPGLGLRLIYFSYDVKMKEKGDIPEGYSVSREKKERFSLILESASTNQTSMYLCASSLSTGNTIYFGEGSWLTVV.

The V call is TRBV19, the J call TRBJ2-5; no reliable D call. Trimming removed 8 bases at V and 1 base at J, with 17 bases between. The V gene's germline CDR1 is LNHDA and CDR2 SQIVND (reference sequence). The CDR3 length is 15 residues. CDR3 region: CASSKDRTPQETQYF. In nucleotides, the CDR3 is TGTGCCAGTTCAAAAGACCGGACGCCCCAAGAGACCCAGTACTTC.

This clone has only a few counts. This chain connects TRBV5-4 to TRBJ1-2, with TRBD1 matching over 9 bases. This CDR3 has 13 amino acids. The V gene's germline CDR1 is SGHNT and CDR2 YYREEE (reference sequence). After removal of 4 bases from V and 7 bases from J, the junction contained 5 bases not matched to a gene. Here the CDR3 DNA reads TGTGCCAGCAGCCAACAGGGGGCTTTTGGCTACACCTTC. This translates into CASSQQGAFGYTF.

This sequence joins TRBV10-1 and TRBJ2-7, with 9 nucleotides matching TRBD1. The length of the CDR3 is 17 residues. V lost 6 bases and J lost 4; bases outside the gene matches: 16. In germline, CDR1 is WNHNN, CDR2 SYGVQD (reference sequence). Here the CDR3 DNA reads TGCGCCAGCAGGGGGACAGGGAAGCCAAGGGGCGGTTACGAGCAGTACTTC. This sequence encodes CASRGTGKPRGGYEQYF.

This clone was counted a single time. The chain carries TRBV7-6 and TRBJ1-1; 8 bases align to TRBD1. This CDR3 is built from 15 residues. The ends lost 5 bases at V and 1 base at J; junction bases unmatched: 6. Germline lookup yields CDR1 SGHVS and CDR2 FNYEAQ. CDR3 amino acids: CASSMYRGKNTEAFF. In DNA, the CDR3 is TGTGCCAGCAGCATGTACAGGGGGAAGAACACTGAAGCTTTCTTT.

The chain is built from TRBV7-2 and TRBJ2-3, with D tentatively TRBD1 (6 bases). Trimming cost V 4 bases and J 3 bases, with 11 bases left between them. The CDR3 runs to 14 residues. CDR1 SGHTA and CDR2 FQGNSA come from the germline V gene. CDR3 coding DNA: TGTGCCAGCAGCTATCAGGGGATGACAGATACGCAGTATTTT. Residues: CASSYQGMTDTQYF.

This clone was seen once. The rearrangement joins TRBV4-2 to TRBJ2-3; D is ambiguous. Between the trimmed V and J ends, which lost 5 bases and 2 bases, there was a span of 14 bases. Germline V lookup: CDR1 LGHNA, CDR2 YNFKEQ. CDR3 size: 15 residues. CDR3 DNA sequence: TGTGCCAGCAGCACATCCCGGCCCGACACAGATACGCAGTATTTT. This sequence encodes CASSTSRPDTDTQYF.

This clone was observed a few times. Other DNA variants within this sample encode the same CDR3. The chain uses TRBV27 and TRBJ1-5; D is undetermined. V lost 1 base and J 5 bases, leaving 6 bases between the germline ends. The germline V gene has CDR1 MNHEY and CDR2 SMNVEV (reference sequence). The CDR3 contains 13 residues. The CDR3 protein is CASSLLGDQPQHF. The CDR3 bases are TGTGCCAGCAGTTTATTAGGCGATCAGCCCCAGCATTTT.

The chain combines TRBV7-9 with TRBJ2-2; the match to TRBD2 covers 13 bases. The CDR3 totals 18 residues. V lost 4 bases to trimming and J lost 6 bases; unmatched junction nucleotides: 11. Per the germline V gene, CDR1 is SEHNR and CDR2 is FQNEAQ (reference sequence). This CDR3 is CASSSWTSGSSVAGELFF. Written as DNA, the CDR3 is TGTGCCAGCAGCTCGTGGACTAGCGGGAGTTCTGTAGCCGGGGAGCTGTTTTTT.

The CDR3, as DNA: TGTGCCAGCAGCCAAGCGTCCGCCCAGACCTACTCACCCCTCCACTTT. It translates to CASSQASAQTYSPLHF. The rearrangement joins TRBV4-2 to TRBJ1-6; D gene unclear. Per germline, CDR1 LGHNA and CDR2 YNFKEQ. This CDR3 region has 16 residues. V lost 1 base to trimming and J lost 10 bases, with 17 bases between them.

The chain joins TRBV6-2 or TRBV6-3 to TRBJ1-5, with TRBD1 matching 7 bases. The CDR3 length is 18 residues. Germline V CDR1 and CDR2: MNHEY, SVGEGT. The V segment lost 5 bases and the J segment 0 bases; nucleotides outside the gene matches: 13. The CDR3 DNA reads TGTGCCAGCAGTCCCAAGGACAGGACGCCCGTTAGCAATCAGCCCCAGCATTTT. Protein sequence: CASSPKDRTPVSNQPQHF.

J is TRBJ2-2 and V is TRBV27; perhaps D is TRBD1 or TRBD2 (7 bases each). Germline V gene lookup returns CDR1 MNHEY and CDR2 SMNVEV (reference sequence). V lost 5 bases and J 2 bases, leaving 24 bases between the germline ends. The CDR3 extends over 19 amino acids. In nucleotides, the CDR3 is TGTGCCAGCAGTGCCCAGGGGGGGTATAGCGGCCCTAACACCGGGGAGCTGTTTTTT. Translating gives CASSAQGGYSGPNTGELFF.

This chain uses TRBV5-1 with TRBJ2-5; D unclear. Trimming took 2 bases from V and 4 from J, leaving 9 bases between them. Per germline, CDR1 SGHRS and CDR2 YFSETQ. The CDR3 has 13 residues. Here the CDR3 reads CASSFKGGETQYF. As DNA, the CDR3 is TGCGCCAGCAGCTTTAAGGGTGGAGAGACCCAGTACTTC. The complete variable domain, with remaining parts taken from reference TRBV5-1 and TRBJ2-5, reads KAGVTQTPRYLIKTRGQQVTLSCSPISGHRSVSWYQQTPGQGLQFLFEYFSETQRNKGNFPGRFSGRQFSNSRSEMNVSTLELGDSALYLCASSFKGGETQYFGPGTRLLVL.

The V and J genes are TRBV7-2 and TRBJ2-7, with 7 bases identical to TRBD1. Germline V gene sequence: CDR1 SGHTA, CDR2 FQGNSA. V lost 1 base and J lost 2; bases outside the gene matches: 5. The CDR3 contains 15 residues. In nucleotides, the CDR3 is TGTGCCAGCAGCTTAGGGTCGGGACAGCCCTACGAGCAGTACTTC. The encoded protein is CASSLGSGQPYEQYF. The full variable domain, with the rest looked up from reference TRBV7-2 and TRBJ2-7, is GAGVSQSPSNKVTEKGKDVELRCDPISGHTALYWYRQSLGQGLEFLIYFQGNSAPDKSGLPSDRFSAERTGGSVSTLTIQRTQQEDSAVYLCASSLGSGQPYEQYFGPGTRLTVT.